The 3 T cell receptor beta chains below come from one sample, sequenced in a study of cytomegalovirus exposure and HLA in healthy donors. The PCR was carried out with 60 Vbeta primers and 13 Jbeta primers. TCRdb keeps only in-frame clones here, not all; method: immunoSEQ multiplex PCR. The profile shows over 150,000 clones, under 90% of them singletons. Sequencing was carried out using PBMCs. Receptor source: a man younger than 40 in good health and CMV-seropositive.

The count of this clone is one. This chain connects TRBV9 to TRBJ2-5; a possible D gene is TRBD1 (6 bases). Trimming took off 4 bases at V and 0 bases at J, with 10 bases between the two ends. The CDR3 is 14 amino acids. Per the germline V gene, CDR1 is SGDLS and CDR2 is YYNGEE. In DNA form, the CDR3 reads TGTGCCAGCAGCCAGGGACACCACCAAGAGACCCAGTACTTC. This codes for CASSQGHHQETQYF. The complete variable domain, with remaining parts taken from reference TRBV9 and TRBJ2-5, reads DSGVTQTPKHLITATGQRVTLRCSPRSGDLSVYWYQQSLDQGLQFLIQYYNGEERAKGNILERFSAQQFPDLHSELNLSSLELGDSALYFCASSQGHHQETQYFGPGTRLLVL.

The chain carries TRBV5-4 and TRBJ2-3, with TRBD1 matching over 7 bases. Looked up from germline, CDR1 is SGHNT and CDR2 is YYREEE (reference sequence). The CDR3 runs 14 residues. V lost 2 bases, J lost 2 bases, and 2 bases stayed unmatched. The CDR3 DNA reads TGTGCCAGCAGCTTAGGACAGGCCACAGATACGCAGTATTTT. Translating it yields CASSLGQATDTQYF.

About this clone: At one of its ends the junction is not consistent with the germline gene, which may arise from a read error. The J gene is TRBJ1-4, the V gene TRBV28; D is unresolved. This CDR3 comprises 13 residues. CDR1 MDHEN and CDR2 SYDVKM come from the germline V gene. The CDR3 nucleotides are TGTGCCAGCAGTTTAGTGGGAGGTGGGTTCACTGGATTT. Residues: CASSLVGGGFTGF.